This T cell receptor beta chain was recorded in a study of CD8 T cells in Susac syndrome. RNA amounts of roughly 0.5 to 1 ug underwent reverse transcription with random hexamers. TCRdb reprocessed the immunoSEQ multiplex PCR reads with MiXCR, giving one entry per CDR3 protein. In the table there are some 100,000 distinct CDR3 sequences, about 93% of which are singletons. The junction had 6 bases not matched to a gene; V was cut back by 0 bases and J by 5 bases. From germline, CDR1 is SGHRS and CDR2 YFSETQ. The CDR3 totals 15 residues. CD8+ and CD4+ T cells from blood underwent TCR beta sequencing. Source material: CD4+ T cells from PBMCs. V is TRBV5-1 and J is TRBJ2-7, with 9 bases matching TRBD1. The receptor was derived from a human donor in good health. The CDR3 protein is CASSLAGTGTHEQYF. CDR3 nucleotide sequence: TGCGCCAGCAGCTTGGCCGGGACAGGGACACACGAGCAGTACTTC.